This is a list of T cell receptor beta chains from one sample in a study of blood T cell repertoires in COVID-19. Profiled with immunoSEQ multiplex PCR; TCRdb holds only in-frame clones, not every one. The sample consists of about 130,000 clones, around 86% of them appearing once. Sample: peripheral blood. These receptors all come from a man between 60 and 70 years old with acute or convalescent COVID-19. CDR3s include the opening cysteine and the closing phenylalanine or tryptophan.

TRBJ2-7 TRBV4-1 CASSHPRLGEGQQYF
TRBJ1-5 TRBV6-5 CASLYRTNQPQHF
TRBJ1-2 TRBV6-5 CASSYRDRGFYGYTF
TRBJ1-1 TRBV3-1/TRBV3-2 CASSHVNTEAFF
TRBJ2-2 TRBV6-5 CASSSGQGSGELFF
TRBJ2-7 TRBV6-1 CASSDPGLAGYEQYF
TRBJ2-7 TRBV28 CASSRQGTYEQYF
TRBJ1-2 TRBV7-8 CASSSFRSNYGYTF
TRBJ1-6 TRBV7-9 CASSLAPGQGLNSPLHF
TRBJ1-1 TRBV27 CASSLSIGTGFTEAFF
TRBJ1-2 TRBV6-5 CASRRQGGYTF
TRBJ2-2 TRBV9 CASSPPRAGSNTGELFF
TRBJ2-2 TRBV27 CASSSGQGRANTGELFF
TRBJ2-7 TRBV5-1 CASSLGLSAGYEQYF
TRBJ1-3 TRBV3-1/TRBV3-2 CASSQGAHSGNTIYF
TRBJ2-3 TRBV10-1 CASSAVEGHTQYF
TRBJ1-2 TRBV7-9 CASSSQQGAFGYTF
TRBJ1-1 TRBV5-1 CASSPTVGQGAAFF
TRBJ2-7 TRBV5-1 CASRTRTEATAEQYF
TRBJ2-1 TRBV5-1 CASSLLSSGRGNEQFF
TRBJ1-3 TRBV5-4 CASSLLGTGNTIYF
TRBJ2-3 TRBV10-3 CAISESTTADTQYF
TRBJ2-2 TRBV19 CASSILAGDTGELFF
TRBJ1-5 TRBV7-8 CASSPEPGYSNQPQHF
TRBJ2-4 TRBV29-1 CSVTGLAGNIQYF
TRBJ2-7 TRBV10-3 CAISTTGEREQYF
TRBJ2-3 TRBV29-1 CSVAAGLDPSTDTQYF